This T cell receptor (beta chain) came from a study of blood T cell repertoires in COVID-19. Clones were read by immunoSEQ multiplex PCR, and TCRdb kept only the in-frame ones, dropping some. In the table there are 200,000 to 250,000 clones, roughly 84% of which are singletons. The age range of participants was 18 to 89 years, with residence in about 25 US areas. Clinical history as reported by participants underpinned cohort assignment. Sample: PBMCs or T cells enriched from blood (not recorded which). This TCR was recovered from a woman in her thirties or forties who had recovered from COVID-19.

CDR3 in DNA: TGTGCCAGCAGCCTCTACAGGGGTAAGGGGAAGAGATACGAGCAGTACTTC. It codes for CASSLYRGKGKRYEQYF. This chain connects TRBV11-2 to TRBJ2-7, with 7 bases identical to TRBD1. J lost 4 bases, V lost 5 bases, and 17 bases had no gene match. The germline V gene has CDR1 SGHAT and CDR2 FQNNGV. The CDR3 has 17 residues. The entire variable domain, with the rest obtained from reference TRBV11-2 and TRBJ2-7, is as follows: EAGVAQSPRYKIIEKRQSVAFWCNPISGHATLYWYQQILGQGPKLLIQFQNNGVVDDSQLPKDRFSAERLKGVDSTLKIQPAKLEDSAVYLCASSLYRGKGKRYEQYFGPGTRLTVT.